A selection of T cell receptor beta chains follows, all from one sample in a study of T cells in Graves' hyperthyroidism and ophthalmopathy. TCRdb fed the multiplex PCR reads into MiXCR, producing one record per CDR3 protein. The sample carries hundreds of thousands of distinct CDR3 sequences, about 14% recorded once. The sample taken for sequencing was blood. All receptors come from a woman between 50 and 59 years old with Graves' ophthalmopathy. CDR3s include the opening cysteine and the closing phenylalanine or tryptophan. Each record gives: J gene, CDR3 length, V gene, CDR3 protein.

J: TRBJ1-6; length: 15; V: TRBV5-1; CDR3: CASSLGTADNSPLHF
J: TRBJ2-7; length: 16; V: TRBV7-3; CDR3: CASSLTPEQGNYEQYF
J: TRBJ1-6; length: 16; V: TRBV6-1; CDR3: CASSLVASSYNSPLHF
J: TRBJ2-1; length: 13; V: TRBV2; CDR3: CASSVDRHNEQFF
J: TRBJ1-5; length: 15; V: TRBV4-1; CDR3: CASSQVTRGNQPQHF
J: TRBJ2-3; length: 15; V: TRBV7-2; CDR3: CASSLAARSTDTQYF
J: TRBJ2-1; length: 15; V: TRBV5-4; CDR3: CASSLGQYSYNEQFF
J: TRBJ2-3; length: 14; V: TRBV6-2/TRBV6-3; CDR3: CASSYGYSTDTQYF
J: TRBJ2-1; length: 17; V: TRBV14; CDR3: CASSQAMRRTGYNEQFF
J: TRBJ2-4; length: 19; V: TRBV20-1; CDR3: CSARDPGTSEALAKNIQYF
J: TRBJ1-3; length: 19; V: TRBV4-3; CDR3: CASSQVKAPGQHSGNTIYF
J: TRBJ1-6; length: 16; V: TRBV7-2; CDR3: CASSSPRGQYNSPLHF
J: TRBJ2-2; length: 15; V: TRBV28; CDR3: CASSARDTNTGELFF
J: TRBJ2-3; length: 14; V: TRBV2; CDR3: CASSGTVRTDTQYF
J: TRBJ2-3; length: 13; V: TRBV28; CDR3: CASSAESTDTQYF
J: TRBJ1-5; length: 13; V: TRBV5-1; CDR3: CASSQEPSQPQHF
J: TRBJ1-2; length: 14; V: TRBV27; CDR3: CASSFGDRVGGYTF
J: TRBJ2-1; length: 17; V: TRBV29-1; CDR3: CSVEEMGLAGSYNEQFF